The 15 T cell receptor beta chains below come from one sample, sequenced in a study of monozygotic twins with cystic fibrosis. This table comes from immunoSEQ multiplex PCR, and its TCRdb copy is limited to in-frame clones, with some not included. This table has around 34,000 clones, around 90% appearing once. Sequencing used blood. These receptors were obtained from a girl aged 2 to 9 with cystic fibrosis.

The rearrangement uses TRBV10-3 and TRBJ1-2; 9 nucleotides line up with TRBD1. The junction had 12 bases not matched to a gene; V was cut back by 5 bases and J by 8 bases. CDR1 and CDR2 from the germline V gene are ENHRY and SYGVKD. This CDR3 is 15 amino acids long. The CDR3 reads CAISNLQGARDGYTF. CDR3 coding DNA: TGTGCCATCAGTAATCTACAGGGGGCAAGGGACGGCTACACCTTC.

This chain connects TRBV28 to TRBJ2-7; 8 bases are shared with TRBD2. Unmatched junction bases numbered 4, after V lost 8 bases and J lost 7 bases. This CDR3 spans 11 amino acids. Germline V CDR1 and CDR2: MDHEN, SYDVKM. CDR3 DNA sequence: TGTGCCAGCCCGGGGGGGGGAGAGCAGTACTTC. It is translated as CASPGGGEQYF.

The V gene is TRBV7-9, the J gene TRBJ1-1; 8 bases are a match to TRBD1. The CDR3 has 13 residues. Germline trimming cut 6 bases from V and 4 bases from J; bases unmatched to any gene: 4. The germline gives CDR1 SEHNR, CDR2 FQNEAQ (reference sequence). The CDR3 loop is CASRRTGSTEAFF. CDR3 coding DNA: TGTGCCAGCAGGCGGACAGGGTCCACTGAAGCTTTCTTT. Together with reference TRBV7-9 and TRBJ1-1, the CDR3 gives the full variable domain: DTGVSQNPRHKITKRGQNVTFRCDPISEHNRLYWYRQTLGQGPEFLTYFQNEAQLEKSRLLSDRFSAERPKGSFSTLEIQRTEQGDSAMYLCASRRTGSTEAFFGQGTRLTVV.

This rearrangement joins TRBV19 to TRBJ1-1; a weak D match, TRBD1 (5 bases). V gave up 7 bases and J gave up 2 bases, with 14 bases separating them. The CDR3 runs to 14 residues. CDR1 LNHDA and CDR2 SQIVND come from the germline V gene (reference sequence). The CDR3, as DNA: TGTGCCAGTACCCCCTACGGGGGTAACACTGAAGCTTTCTTT. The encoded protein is CASTPYGGNTEAFF.

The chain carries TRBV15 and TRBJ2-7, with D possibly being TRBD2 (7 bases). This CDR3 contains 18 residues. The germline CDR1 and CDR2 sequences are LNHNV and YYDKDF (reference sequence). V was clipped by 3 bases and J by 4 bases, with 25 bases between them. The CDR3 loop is CATSRVVRIEGGRYEQYF. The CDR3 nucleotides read TGTGCCACCAGCAGGGTTGTCCGAATAGAGGGGGGGAGGTACGAGCAGTACTTC.

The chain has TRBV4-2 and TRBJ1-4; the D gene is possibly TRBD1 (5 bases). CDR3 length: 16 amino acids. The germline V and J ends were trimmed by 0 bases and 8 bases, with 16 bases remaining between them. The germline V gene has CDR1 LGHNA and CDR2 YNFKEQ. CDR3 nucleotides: TGTGCCAGCAGCCAAGAATTTGAGGGGACTCGGGAAAAACTGTTTTTT. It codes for CASSQEFEGTREKLFF.

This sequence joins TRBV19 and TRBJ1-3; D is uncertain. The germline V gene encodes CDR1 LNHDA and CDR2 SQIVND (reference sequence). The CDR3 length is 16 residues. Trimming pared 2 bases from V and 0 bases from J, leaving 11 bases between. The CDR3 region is CASSIYLGASGNTIYF. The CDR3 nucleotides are TGTGCCAGTAGTATATATCTGGGAGCCTCTGGAAACACCATATATTTT.

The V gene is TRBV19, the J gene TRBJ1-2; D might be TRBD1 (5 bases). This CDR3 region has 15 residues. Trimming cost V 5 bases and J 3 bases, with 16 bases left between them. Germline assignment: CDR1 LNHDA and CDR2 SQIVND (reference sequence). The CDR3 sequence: CASSVDRGKYYGYTF. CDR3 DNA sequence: TGTGCCAGTAGTGTCGACAGAGGCAAATACTATGGCTACACCTTC.

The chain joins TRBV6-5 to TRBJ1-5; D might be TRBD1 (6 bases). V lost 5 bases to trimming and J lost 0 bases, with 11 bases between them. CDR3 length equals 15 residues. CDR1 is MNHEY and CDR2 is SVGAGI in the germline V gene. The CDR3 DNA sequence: TGTGCCAGCAGTACCACAGGGAGTAGCAATCAGCCCCAGCATTTT. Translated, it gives CASSTTGSSNQPQHF.

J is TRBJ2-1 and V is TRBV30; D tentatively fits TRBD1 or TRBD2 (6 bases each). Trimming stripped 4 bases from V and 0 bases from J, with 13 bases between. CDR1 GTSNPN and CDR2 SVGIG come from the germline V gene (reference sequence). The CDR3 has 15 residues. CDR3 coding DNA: TGTGCCTGGAAGGGGGGCTACAGCTCCTACAATGAGCAGTTCTTC. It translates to CAWKGGYSSYNEQFF.

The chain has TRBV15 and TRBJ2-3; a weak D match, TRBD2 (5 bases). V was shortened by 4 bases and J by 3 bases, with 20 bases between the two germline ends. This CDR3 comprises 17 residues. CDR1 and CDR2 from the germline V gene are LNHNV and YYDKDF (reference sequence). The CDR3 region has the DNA TGTGCCACCAGCACCTTTGGTTATACGGGAAGGACAGATACGCAGTATTTT. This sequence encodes CATSTFGYTGRTDTQYF.

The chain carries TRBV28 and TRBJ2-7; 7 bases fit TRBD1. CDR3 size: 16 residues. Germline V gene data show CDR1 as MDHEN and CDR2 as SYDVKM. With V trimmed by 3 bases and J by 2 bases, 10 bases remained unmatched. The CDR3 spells CASSLATGTETYEQYF. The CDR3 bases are TGTGCCAGCAGTTTGGCTACCGGGACAGAGACCTACGAGCAGTACTTC.

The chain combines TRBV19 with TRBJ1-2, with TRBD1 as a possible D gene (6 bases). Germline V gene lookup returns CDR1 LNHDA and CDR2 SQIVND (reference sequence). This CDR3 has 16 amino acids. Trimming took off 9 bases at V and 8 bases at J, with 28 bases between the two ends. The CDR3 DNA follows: TGTGCCAGCAAGAAGGGGGAGGCAGGGGAGGAAGGAGGCTACACCTTC. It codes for CASKKGEAGEEGGYTF.

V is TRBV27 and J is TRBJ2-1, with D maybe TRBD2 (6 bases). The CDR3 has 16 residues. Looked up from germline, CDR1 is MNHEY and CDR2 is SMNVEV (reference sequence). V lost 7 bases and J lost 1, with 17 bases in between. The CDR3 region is CASKGASVASYNEQFF. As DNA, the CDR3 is TGTGCCAGCAAAGGGGCTAGCGTTGCTTCCTACAATGAGCAGTTCTTC.

The CDR3 spells CASSLSRTGRISYEQYF. The CDR3 DNA is TGTGCCAGCAGCTTATCCCGCACCGGGAGGATCTCCTACGAGCAGTACTTC. V gene TRBV7-2 combines with J gene TRBJ2-7; TRBD2 aligns across 7 bases. CDR1 is SGHTA and CDR2 is FQGNSA in the germline V gene. V shed 2 bases and J 0 bases; nucleotides not matched to a gene: 10. There are 17 residues in the CDR3.